This T cell receptor (beta chain) is drawn from a study of synovial regulatory T cells in juvenile arthritis. Study-level background: One patient received methotrexate plus infliximab; one lacked treatment information. Overall study findings and caveats: CDR3 overlap with synovial Tregs was higher for iaTregs than other blood Tregs.

Some clones are missing from TCRdb's copy, which holds only in-frame ones; the method was immunoSEQ multiplex PCR. The table lists 6,800 or so clones, with around 0.61% in the top ten. Comment on this clone: Its cognate antigen is unknown.

The specimen sequenced was Treg cells from blood. Subset meaning: remaining (HLA-DR-negative) circulating blood Treg cells. The sequence derives from a donor aged 2-29 years with juvenile idiopathic arthritis.

CDR3: CATSMNTEAFF. The genes are TRBV6-1 and TRBJ1-1. This CDR3 is 11 amino acids long. No nucleotide data were recorded. In germline, CDR1 is MNHNS, CDR2 SASEGT.